This passage covers 13 T cell receptor beta chains from one sample sequenced in a study of CXCR4 blockade with PD-1 therapy in pancreatic cancer. Measured with immunoSEQ multiplex PCR; TCRdb has only the in-frame clones, and not every one. The top ten clones hold approximately 7% of a sample with over 7,500 clones, roughly three fifths of them seen once. Sequencing was performed on tumor tissue. These receptors all stem from a human donor with pancreatic ductal adenocarcinoma.

The gene calls are TRBV1 and TRBJ2-3. TRBV1 is deemed a pseudogene. The CDR3 has 13 amino acids. The CDR3 loop reads CASSQDWSDTQYF. The CDR3 nucleotides are TGCGCCAGCAGCCAAGATTGGTCAGATACGCAGTATTTT.

V gene TRBV6-9 combines with J gene TRBJ2-1; 9 bases are shared with TRBD2. V dropped 5 bases and J dropped 8; count of bases not matched to a gene: 10. The CDR3 is 15 amino acids. The germline V gene has CDR1 MNHGY and CDR2 SVAAGI. The DNA for the CDR3 is TGTGCCAGCAGTGTTGGAGCGGGGGGTACCGATGAGCAGTTCTTC. Translated: CASSVGAGGTDEQFF.

The gene calls are TRBV15 and TRBJ2-1; 12 bases line up with TRBD2. CDR1 LNHNV and CDR2 YYDKDF come from the germline V gene (reference sequence). This CDR3 region has 15 residues. The V and J ends lost 4 bases and 8 bases, in that order; junction bases with no gene match: 6. The chain's CDR3 is CATSKTSGSFYEQFF. CDR3 coding DNA: TGTGCCACCAGCAAGACTAGCGGGAGTTTCTATGAGCAGTTCTTC.

This clone was recorded once. The V call is TRBV18, the J call TRBJ2-7; D gene uncertain. The length of the CDR3 is 14 residues. CDR1 and CDR2 from the germline V gene are KGHSH and LQKENI. Trimming shortened V by 2 bases and J by 0 bases, and 8 bases separated the two germline ends. The CDR3 coding sequence is TGTGCCAGCTCACCAAGGGTTAGCTCCTACGAGCAGTACTTC. It specifies CASSPRVSSYEQYF.

This clone has ten or more counts. The rearrangement uses TRBV9 and TRBJ2-7; 7 bases are shared with TRBD2. CDR3 length: 15 residues. Germline CDR1 and CDR2: SGDLS and YYNGEE. V trimming: 3 bases; J trimming: 0 bases; junction bases outside the gene matches: 6. CDR3 in amino acids: CASSESPGGSYEQYF. CDR3 sequence (DNA): TGTGCCAGCAGCGAGTCCCCGGGGGGCTCCTACGAGCAGTACTTC. The whole variable domain, filled in from reference TRBV9 and TRBJ2-7, reads DSGVTQTPKHLITATGQRVTLRCSPRSGDLSVYWYQQSLDQGLQFLIQYYNGEERAKGNILERFSAQQFPDLHSELNLSSLELGDSALYFCASSESPGGSYEQYFGPGTRLTVT.

V is TRBV19 and J is TRBJ1-6, with TRBD1 as a possible D gene (5 bases). Germline V gives CDR1 LNHDA, CDR2 SQIVND (reference sequence). The CDR3 runs to 15 residues. Trimming shortened V by 7 bases and J by 3 bases, and 13 bases separated the two germline ends. The CDR3 sequence: CASNSVGHYNSPLHF. CDR3 in DNA: TGTGCCAGTAATAGTGTTGGACACTATAATTCACCCCTCCACTTT.

This sequence joins TRBV15 and TRBJ2-7; 10 bases map to TRBD1. The J segment lost 3 bases and the V segment lost 0 bases, leaving 2 bases of the junction unmatched. Germline CDR1 LNHNV, CDR2 YYDKDF (reference sequence). The CDR3 is 15 amino acids. The CDR3 protein is CATSRDGTGDYEQYF. CDR3 in DNA: TGTGCCACCAGCAGAGATGGGACAGGGGACTACGAGCAGTACTTC.

This clone was observed a handful of times. The V gene is TRBV11-3, the J gene TRBJ1-3; tentatively, D is TRBD1 (6 bases). Germline V gene lookup returns CDR1 SGHNT and CDR2 YENEEA. This CDR3 is built from 16 residues. V lost 5 bases to trimming and J lost 3 bases, with 17 bases between them. The CDR3 DNA sequence: TGTGCCAGCAGCCCCGTCGGGGGCGTTGATGGAAACACCATATATTTT. The encoded protein is CASSPVGGVDGNTIYF.

The chain has TRBV18 and TRBJ2-1; 9 bases match TRBD2. The CDR3 sequence is 17 residues long. J lost 7 bases, V lost 0 bases, and 10 bases had no gene match. Germline assignment: CDR1 KGHSH and CDR2 LQKENI. CDR3 residues: CASSPPFIAGVRNEQFF. The CDR3 DNA reads as TGTGCCAGCTCACCACCTTTCATAGCGGGAGTTAGGAATGAGCAGTTCTTC.

The chain couples TRBV18 to TRBJ2-3; TRBD2 is a possible D gene (5 bases). V gave up 5 bases and J gave up 4 bases, with 10 bases separating them. The germline V gene has CDR1 KGHSH and CDR2 LQKENI. The CDR3 spans 13 residues. CDR3 sequence: CASSSGGSDTQYF. CDR3 nucleotides: TGTGCCAGCTCATCGGGCGGGTCAGATACGCAGTATTTT.

The rearrangement uses TRBV18 and TRBJ2-5, with D possibly being TRBD2 (5 bases). Trimming left V 4 bases short and J 4 bases short, with 16 bases between. Per germline, CDR1 KGHSH and CDR2 LQKENI. This CDR3 has 15 residues. CDR3 in amino acids: CASSQNLLEGETQYF. CDR3 in DNA: TGTGCCAGCTCACAAAACCTCCTAGAGGGAGAGACCCAGTACTTC.

This rearrangement joins TRBV7-1 to TRBJ2-7, with D hard to call. TRBV7-1 carries the ORF label, with uncertain function. V was cut by 4 bases and J by 2 bases, with 9 bases left in between. The CDR3 loop spans 13 amino acids. DNA for the CDR3: TGTGCCAGCAGCTTAACGGATACCTACGAGCAGTACTTC. Amino acids: CASSLTDTYEQYF.

The CDR3 spells CASRLGYYEQYF. The CDR3 nucleotides are TGTGCCAGCCGACTGGGCTACTACGAGCAGTACTTC. This chain joins TRBV28 and TRBJ2-7, with no clear D. Trimming removed 8 bases at V and 3 bases at J, with 11 bases between. This CDR3 spans 12 amino acids. Germline CDR1 is MDHEN and CDR2 is SYDVKM.